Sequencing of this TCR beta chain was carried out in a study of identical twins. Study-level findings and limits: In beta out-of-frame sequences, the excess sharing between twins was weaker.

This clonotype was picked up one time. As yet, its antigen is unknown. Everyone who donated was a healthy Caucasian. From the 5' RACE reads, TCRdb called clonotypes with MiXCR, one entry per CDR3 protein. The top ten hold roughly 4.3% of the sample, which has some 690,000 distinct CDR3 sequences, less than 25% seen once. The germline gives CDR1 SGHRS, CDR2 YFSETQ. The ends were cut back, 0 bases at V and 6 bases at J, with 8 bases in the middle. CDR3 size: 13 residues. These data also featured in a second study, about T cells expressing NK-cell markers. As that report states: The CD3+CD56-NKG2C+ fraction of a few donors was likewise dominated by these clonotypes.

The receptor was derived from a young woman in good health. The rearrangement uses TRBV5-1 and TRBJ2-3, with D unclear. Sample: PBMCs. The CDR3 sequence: CASSLEAFDTQYF. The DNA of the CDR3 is TGCGCCAGCAGCTTGGAGGCTTTCGATACGCAGTATTTT.